The rows below give T cell receptor beta chains drawn from one sample of a study of blood T cell repertoires in COVID-19. Produced via immunoSEQ multiplex PCR; TCRdb's table is partial and in-frame only. This table holds about 250,000 clones, 70% to 90% found once. Sequenced sample: PBMCs or T cells enriched from blood (not recorded which). The receptor source for this set is a woman between 50 and 59 years old with acute COVID-19. CDR3s include the opening cysteine and the closing phenylalanine or tryptophan. The order of the fields is V gene, D gene, clone size, J gene, CDR3 protein, CDR3 DNA. The D gene is left open where the match is weak. Only some rows state a clone size, as once, few, many or a class for expanded clones.

TRBV19	TRBD1	NA	TRBJ1-6	CASSRGGENSPLHF	TGTGCCAGTTCTAGAGGGGGCGAGAATTCACCCCTCCACTTT
TRBV19	TRBD1	NA	TRBJ1-5	CASSILIPGTGKYSNQPQHF	TGTGCCAGTAGTATACTCATCCCCGGGACAGGAAAATATAGCAATCAGCCCCAGCATTTT
TRBV30	TRBD1	NA	TRBJ2-7	CACSRLQGNYEQYF	TGTGCCTGCTCTCGACTACAGGGGAACTACGAGCAGTACTTC
TRBV4-3	TRBD2	NA	TRBJ2-2	CASSQDWLGTTHTGELFF	TGCGCCAGCAGCCAAGATTGGCTTGGGACTACCCACACCGGGGAGCTGTTTTTT
TRBV4-3	TRBD1	once	TRBJ1-2	CASSQDLTGGAYYGYTF	TGCGCCAGCAGCCAAGATCTAACAGGGGGCGCTTACTATGGCTACACCTTC
TRBV5-4	NA	NA	TRBJ2-3	CASSPTASTDTQYF	TGTGCCAGTTCTCCGACAGCTAGCACAGATACGCAGTATTTT
TRBV28	TRBD1	NA	TRBJ1-6	CASSLSLSGTGSYSPLHF	TGTGCCAGCAGTTTATCCCTAAGTGGGACAGGGAGTTATTCACCCCTCCACTTT
TRBV7-8	TRBD1	NA	TRBJ1-1	CASGDRGHVTEAFF	TGTGCCAGCGGCGACAGGGGGCACGTCACTGAAGCTTTCTTT
TRBV7-2	NA	once	TRBJ1-2	CASSFPGTNYGYTF	TGTGCCAGCAGCTTCCCCGGGACTAACTATGGCTACACCTTC
TRBV3-1/TRBV3-2	TRBD1	NA	TRBJ2-1	CASSQNRGRGSSYNEQFF	TGTGCCAGCAGCCAAAACAGGGGGCGCGGGAGCTCCTACAATGAGCAGTTCTTC
TRBV7-2	TRBD1	once	TRBJ1-1	CASSLSSDRGAFF	TGTGCCAGCAGCTTATCCAGCGACAGGGGAGCTTTCTTT
TRBV19	TRBD1	once	TRBJ2-4	CASSTHYRGERTLAKNIQYF	TGTGCCAGTAGTACCCACTACAGGGGGGAAAGAACCTTAGCCAAAAACATTCAGTACTTC
TRBV4-1	NA	NA	TRBJ1-2	CASSQESSGQGLSYGYTF	TGCGCCAGCAGCCAAGAGTCATCGGGTCAGGGCTTGTCCTATGGCTACACCTTC
TRBV3-1/TRBV3-2	TRBD2	few	TRBJ2-2	CASSQLPWTSTGELFF	TGTGCCAGCAGCCAATTGCCTTGGACTAGTACCGGGGAGCTGTTTTTT
TRBV6-5	NA	NA	TRBJ1-1	CASRSSRNTEAFF	TGTGCCAGCCGCTCAAGTAGGAACACTGAAGCTTTCTTT
TRBV5-1	NA	NA	TRBJ1-3	CASSLAGGHGNTIYF	TGCGCCAGCAGCTTGGCCGGTGGACACGGAAACACCATATATTTT
TRBV4-1	NA	NA	TRBJ1-2	CASSQVGANYGYTF	TGCGCCAGCAGCCAAGTTGGAGCTAACTATGGCTACACCTTC
TRBV5-1	NA	NA	TRBJ2-1	CASSSGVMDNEQFF	TGCGCCAGCAGCTCAGGGGTGATGGACAATGAGCAGTTCTTC
TRBV7-6	NA	NA	TRBJ2-3	CASSLPDRDTQYF	TGTGCCAGCAGCCTCCCTGATAGAGATACGCAGTATTTT
TRBV5-1	NA	NA	TRBJ2-5	CASSLAIGELETQYF	TGCGCCAGCAGCTTGGCCATCGGAGAGTTAGAGACCCAGTACTTC
TRBV2	TRBD1	once	TRBJ2-7	CASSGTGINHEQYF	TGTGCCAGCAGTGGGACAGGGATAAACCACGAGCAGTACTTC
TRBV2	NA	NA	TRBJ1-2	CASSEDRNYGYTF	TGTGCCAGCAGTGAGGACAGAAACTATGGCTACACCTTC
TRBV5-1	TRBD1	NA	TRBJ2-1	CASSWWGQGLYNEQFF	TGCGCCAGCAGCTGGTGGGGACAGGGGCTCTACAATGAGCAGTTCTTC
TRBV19	NA	many	TRBJ1-1	CASSIKGGGTEAFF	TGTGCCAGTAGTATAAAGGGAGGTGGAACTGAAGCTTTCTTT
TRBV2	TRBD1	NA	TRBJ1-4	CASSPDRGRWEKLFF	TGTGCCAGCAGTCCGGACAGGGGGCGATGGGAAAAACTGTTTTTT
TRBV4-1	TRBD1	NA	TRBJ1-5	CASSPWWDRGLDSNQPQHF	TGCGCCAGCAGCCCCTGGTGGGACAGGGGGCTGGATAGCAATCAGCCCCAGCATTTT
TRBV6-6	TRBD1	NA	TRBJ2-2	CASSYPTGGTGELFF	TGTGCCAGCAGTTATCCGACAGGGGGCACCGGGGAGCTGTTTTTT
TRBV6-2/TRBV6-3	NA	NA	TRBJ1-5	CASSYSGVNQPQHF	TGTGCCAGCAGTTATTCAGGGGTCAATCAGCCCCAGCATTTT
TRBV29-1	TRBD1	NA	TRBJ1-2	CSVQTQGGAGGYTF	TGCAGCGTTCAAACACAGGGGGGAGCAGGGGGCTACACCTTC
TRBV30	TRBD1	few	TRBJ2-1	CAWSGTGGFSYNEQFF	TGTGCCTGGAGTGGGACAGGGGGCTTCTCCTACAATGAGCAGTTCTTC
TRBV3-1/TRBV3-2	NA	once	TRBJ2-2	CASSATGLSPTGELFF	TGTGCCAGCAGCGCTACAGGTCTCTCTCCCACCGGGGAGCTGTTTTTT
TRBV3-1/TRBV3-2	TRBD2	NA	TRBJ2-1	CASSPRLAGGVNEQFF	TGTGCCAGCAGCCCCCGACTAGCGGGGGGTGTCAATGAGCAGTTCTTC
TRBV5-1	NA	NA	TRBJ2-7	CASSLETSGREQYF	TGCGCCAGCAGCTTGGAGACTAGTGGGCGCGAGCAGTACTTC
TRBV29-1	TRBD1	once	TRBJ1-1	CSVLATRTGRFDTEAFF	TGCAGCGTTCTAGCTACGAGGACAGGGAGGTTTGACACTGAAGCTTTCTTT
TRBV19	TRBD1	NA	TRBJ1-2	CASTLDRGYGYTF	TGTGCCAGTACCCTGGACAGGGGGTATGGCTACACCTTC
TRBV25-1	NA	NA	TRBJ1-5	CASSPRDTNSNQPQHF	TGTGCCAGCAGTCCCCGGGACACGAATAGCAATCAGCCCCAGCATTTT
TRBV3-1/TRBV3-2	NA	NA	TRBJ1-1	CASSQGFQGRTEAFF	TGTGCCAGCAGCCAAGGATTCCAGGGAAGAACTGAAGCTTTCTTT
TRBV12-3/TRBV12-4	TRBD1	NA	TRBJ1-4	CASSEGAWEKLFF	TGTGCCAGCAGCGAGGGGGCTTGGGAAAAACTGTTTTTT
TRBV10-3	NA	NA	TRBJ1-2	CAISDRSSGYGYTF	TGTGCCATCAGTGACCGCTCCTCGGGGTATGGCTACACCTTC
TRBV5-1	TRBD2	NA	TRBJ2-3	CASSLAARGAGDTQYF	TGCGCCAGCAGCTTGGCGGCGCGGGGGGCAGGAGATACGCAGTATTTT
TRBV29-1	TRBD1	few	TRBJ1-2	CSGRDRGGYTF	TGCAGCGGACGGGACAGGGGAGGCTACACCTTC
TRBV30	NA	NA	TRBJ1-5	CAWSERVNQPQHF	TGTGCCTGGAGTGAAAGAGTCAATCAGCCCCAGCATTTT
TRBV28	TRBD1	once	TRBJ1-4	CASRFPGTGVNEKLFF	TGTGCCAGCAGATTTCCCGGGACAGGGGTTAATGAAAAACTGTTTTTT
TRBV2	NA	NA	TRBJ1-1	CASKMTAMATEAFF	TGTGCCAGCAAAATGACAGCCATGGCCACTGAAGCTTTCTTT
TRBV3-1/TRBV3-2	TRBD2	NA	TRBJ2-5	CASSPVAGPEKTQYF	TGTGCCAGCAGCCCAGTAGCGGGGCCGGAAAAGACCCAGTACTTC
TRBV9	TRBD1	NA	TRBJ1-4	CASSVGTGRLFF	TGTGCCAGCAGCGTAGGGACAGGGCGACTGTTTTTT
TRBV25-1	NA	once	TRBJ1-2	CASSDRTTGYGYTF	TGTGCCAGCAGTGATCGGACCACAGGCTATGGCTACACCTTC
TRBV7-2	NA	few	TRBJ1-4	CASSSRQAEKLFF	TGTGCCAGCAGCTCCAGACAGGCGGAAAAACTGTTTTTT
TRBV5-4	TRBD2	NA	TRBJ2-1	CASSSPGGLKVNEQFF	TGTGCCAGCAGCTCCCCGGGGGGGCTCAAGGTCAATGAGCAGTTCTTC